Below are 16 T cell receptor beta chains sequenced from a single sample in a study of response to subunit inactivated influenza vaccine. MiXCR was run by TCRdb on the RT-PCR reads, yielding one entry per CDR3 protein. The sample consists of 600,000 to 700,000 distinct CDR3 sequences, about 14% of them appearing once. This specimen consisted of PBMCs from blood, obtained around 15 days before vaccination. The receptors come from a man aged 45-65 years who received an inactivated influenza vaccine.

This clonotype was counted only a few times. V and J are TRBV24-1 and TRBJ2-1, with D perhaps matching TRBD1 (6 bases). The CDR3 has 12 residues. The V gene lost 8 bases and the J gene lost 4 bases, with 8 bases spanning the gap. Germline CDR1 KGHDR, CDR2 SFDVKD. The CDR3 is CATMDSYNEQFF. The CDR3 nucleotides are TGTGCCACCATGGACAGTTACAATGAGCAGTTCTTC.

This sequence joins TRBV12-3 or TRBV12-4 and TRBJ2-3, with D perhaps matching TRBD1 or TRBD2 (5 bases each). CDR3 size: 16 residues. The V end was cut by 1 base, the J end by 4 bases, with 15 bases between. CDR3 bases: TGTGCCAGCAGTTTAGGTCTAGCCCGAGGGGCAGATACGCAGTATTTT. It codes for CASSLGLARGADTQYF.

This clonotype has more than one count but fewer than ten. The chain combines TRBV12-3 or TRBV12-4 with TRBJ1-5; 7 nucleotides align to TRBD1. The CDR3 spans 16 residues. With 5 bases clipped from V and 0 bases from J, the junction kept 7 bases outside the gene matches. The chain's CDR3 is CASSTWDSYSNQPQHF. CDR3 DNA: TGTGCCAGCAGTACCTGGGACAGTTATAGCAATCAGCCCCAGCATTTT.

A note on this clonotype: At one boundary the junction diverges from the germline segment, which might be a read error. The rearrangement joins TRBV20-1 to TRBJ2-4; unclear D gene. This CDR3 region has 15 residues. CDR1 and CDR2 (germline): DFQATT, SNEGSKA (reference sequence). The CDR3, as DNA: TGCAGTGCTAGTGTGGCGGATTGGGCCAAAAACATTCAGTATTTC. Its translation is CSASVADWAKNIQYF.

This rearrangement joins TRBV29-1 to TRBJ2-4, with D uncertain. With 1 base removed from V and 3 bases from J, the gap between germline ends came to 7 bases. CDR1 SQVTM and CDR2 ANQGSEA come from the germline V gene. The CDR3 extends over 13 amino acids. CDR3 in amino acids: CSVEGHGKNIQYF. In nucleotides, the CDR3 is TGCAGCGTTGAAGGTCACGGCAAAAACATTCAGTACTTC. Drawing the rest from reference TRBV29-1 and TRBJ2-4, the complete variable domain is SAVISQKPSRDICQRGTSLTIQCQVDSQVTMMFWYRQQPGQSLTLIATANQGSEATYESGFVIDKFPISRPNLTFSTLTVSNMSPEDSSIYLCSVEGHGKNIQYFGAGTRLSVL.

This rearrangement joins TRBV29-1 to TRBJ1-5, with D unclear. There are 13 residues in the CDR3. With 4 bases removed from V and 0 bases from J, the gap between germline ends came to 7 bases. Germline V CDR1 and CDR2: SQVTM, ANQGSEA. The CDR3 nucleotides read TGCAGCGTTGTTGAGAATAGCAATCAGCCCCAGCATTTT. As protein: CSVVENSNQPQHF.

This chain uses TRBV20-1 with TRBJ2-3; TRBD2 agrees at 14 bases. CDR3 length: 17 residues. V gave up 6 bases and J gave up 1 base; unmatched junction bases: 9. Per the germline V gene, CDR1 is DFQATT and CDR2 is SNEGSKA (reference sequence). The CDR3 region has the DNA TGCAGTGCGGACCGACTAGCGGGGGGGCCCGGCACAGATACGCAGTATTTT. Translation: CSADRLAGGPGTDTQYF.

This clonotype was detected many times. The V and J genes are TRBV12-3 or TRBV12-4 and TRBJ2-2; 7 bases are shared with TRBD1. The CDR3 totals 15 residues. The J segment lost 2 bases and the V segment lost 5 bases, leaving 5 bases of the junction unmatched. As DNA, the CDR3 is TGTGCCAGCAGTCCCGGGACAGTTAACACCGGGGAGCTGTTTTTT. Its translation: CASSPGTVNTGELFF.

This clonotype showed up many times. The V and J genes are TRBV29-1 and TRBJ2-5; D may be TRBD2 (5 bases). Trimming took 3 bases from V and 5 from J, leaving 13 bases between them. Germline V CDR1 and CDR2: SQVTM, ANQGSEA. The CDR3 is 13 amino acids. For the CDR3, the DNA is TGCAGCGTTGAGCTAGGGCGGAGGGAGACCCAGTACTTC. Its translation is CSVELGRRETQYF. The full variable domain, rest sourced from reference TRBV29-1 and TRBJ2-5, is SAVISQKPSRDICQRGTSLTIQCQVDSQVTMMFWYRQQPGQSLTLIATANQGSEATYESGFVIDKFPISRPNLTFSTLTVSNMSPEDSSIYLCSVELGRRETQYFGPGTRLLVL.

The rearrangement joins TRBV11-2 to TRBJ2-5, with 10 bases that match TRBD2. This CDR3 is built from 19 residues. The V gene end was trimmed by 5 bases and the J gene end by 5 bases; junction bases not matched to a gene: 20. Per germline, CDR1 SGHAT and CDR2 FQNNGV. The CDR3 loop is CASSPRAASGSGPRETQYF. The CDR3 nucleotides read TGTGCCAGCAGCCCAAGGGCGGCTAGCGGGAGCGGCCCTCGGGAGACCCAGTACTTC.

The V gene is TRBV28, the J gene TRBJ2-7; TRBD1 or TRBD2 may be the D gene (5 bases each). Trimming left V 3 bases short and J 4 bases short, with 19 bases between. Germline V gene lookup returns CDR1 MDHEN and CDR2 SYDVKM. This CDR3 is 16 amino acids long. The CDR3 sequence: CASSFPSGTTRYEQYF. In DNA, the CDR3 is TGTGCCAGCAGTTTCCCGTCGGGGACGACAAGATACGAGCAGTACTTC.

There are a few counts of this clonotype. This chain connects TRBV29-1 to TRBJ2-5; the D is unclear. CDR1 is SQVTM and CDR2 is ANQGSEA in the germline V gene. V was pared by 4 bases and J by 5 bases, with 8 bases between. The CDR3 is 11 residues long. The CDR3 is CSVVETETQYF. CDR3 DNA sequence: TGCAGCGTTGTGGAGACGGAGACCCAGTACTTC.

CDR3 in amino acids: CASSTPMKSYNEQFF. The CDR3 DNA reads as TGTGCCAGCAGTACCCCGATGAAGTCCTACAATGAGCAGTTCTTC. The rearrangement uses TRBV27 and TRBJ2-1; D is ambiguous. Trimming stripped 5 bases from V and 1 base from J, with 12 bases between. The CDR3 has 15 residues. Germline loops: CDR1 MNHEY, CDR2 SMNVEV (reference sequence).

The chain recombines TRBV28 with TRBJ1-5; 8 bases agree with TRBD1. The J segment lost 2 bases and the V segment lost 5 bases, leaving 5 bases of the junction unmatched. CDR1 is MDHEN and CDR2 is SYDVKM in the germline V gene. This CDR3 is 15 amino acids long. This chain's CDR3 is CASSGDRGRNQPQHF. The CDR3 DNA sequence: TGTGCCAGCAGTGGAGACAGGGGCCGCAATCAGCCCCAGCATTTT.

This clonotype has a handful of counts. The chain has TRBV4-3 and TRBJ2-1; 7 nucleotides match TRBD2. CDR3 size: 16 residues. Germline V gene data show CDR1 as LGHNA and CDR2 as YSLEER. The J segment lost 5 bases and the V segment lost 3 bases, leaving 10 bases of the junction unmatched. CDR3: CASSQEPGLSHNEQFF. The CDR3 nucleotides read TGCGCCAGCAGCCAGGAACCGGGACTAAGTCACAATGAGCAGTTCTTC.

This clonotype was seen only a few times. This chain connects TRBV2 to TRBJ1-1; 7 bases align to TRBD1. With V trimmed by 7 bases and J by 1 base, 3 bases remained unmatched. Germline V gene lookup returns CDR1 SNHLY and CDR2 FYNNEI. The CDR3 is 13 residues long. The CDR3 bases are TGTGCCAGCAACAGACAGGGGAACACTGAAGCTTTCTTT. Amino acid sequence: CASNRQGNTEAFF.